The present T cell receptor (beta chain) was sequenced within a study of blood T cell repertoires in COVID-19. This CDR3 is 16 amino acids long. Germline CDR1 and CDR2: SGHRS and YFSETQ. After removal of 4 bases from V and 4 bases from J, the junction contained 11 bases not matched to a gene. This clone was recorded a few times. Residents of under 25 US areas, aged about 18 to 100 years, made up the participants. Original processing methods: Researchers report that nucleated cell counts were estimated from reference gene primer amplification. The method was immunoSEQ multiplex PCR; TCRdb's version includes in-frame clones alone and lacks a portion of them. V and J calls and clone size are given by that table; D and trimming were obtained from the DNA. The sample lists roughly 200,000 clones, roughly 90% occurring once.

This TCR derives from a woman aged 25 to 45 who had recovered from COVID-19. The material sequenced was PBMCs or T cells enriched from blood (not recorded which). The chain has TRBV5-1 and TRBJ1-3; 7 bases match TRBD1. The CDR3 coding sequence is TGCGCCAGCAGCGCAGGGACAGCGAAGAGAGGAAACACCATATATTTT. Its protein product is CASSAGTAKRGNTIYF.